These 20 T cell receptor beta chains originate from one sample sequenced in a study of Graves' ophthalmopathy and Graves' hyperthyroidism. RNA transcripts served as template for amplifying TCR beta CDR3 sequences. In the first round, RT-PCR was carried out with HTBI primers, and a multiplex PCR formed the second round. TCRdb reanalysed the multiplex PCR reads using MiXCR and keeps one entry per CDR3 protein. This table holds approximately 41,000 distinct CDR3 sequences, roughly half found once. The sequencing sample was made of peripheral blood. The receptor source for this set is an adult man with Graves' ophthalmopathy.

The genes are TRBV20-1 and TRBJ2-7, with D unresolved. CDR3 size: 14 residues. The V gene's germline CDR1 is DFQATT and CDR2 SNEGSKA (reference sequence). V lost 0 bases and J lost 0, with 9 bases in between. The CDR3 sequence is CSARDHGGSYEQYF. The CDR3 bases are TGCAGTGCTAGAGATCATGGTGGCTCCTACGAGCAGTACTTC.

The J gene is TRBJ2-5, the V gene TRBV20-1; D may be TRBD1 (6 bases). Germline V gene lookup returns CDR1 DFQATT and CDR2 SNEGSKA (reference sequence). The CDR3 contains 11 residues. The V end was cut by 5 bases, the J end by 11 bases, with 15 bases between. CDR3 nucleotides: TGCAGTGCTTTTCCACCACAGGGACAGTACTTC. Translation gives CSAFPPQGQYF.

This clonotype was found many times. The chain has TRBV12-3 or TRBV12-4 and TRBJ2-3, with D tentatively TRBD2 (5 bases). V was pared by 7 bases and J by 2 bases, with 13 bases between. The CDR3 consists of 14 residues. CDR3 sequence: CASTLGAVTDTQYF. The CDR3 DNA sequence: TGTGCCAGCACCCTCGGAGCGGTCACAGATACGCAGTATTTT.

The chain employs TRBV29-1 and TRBJ2-7; 7 bases are a match to TRBD2. This CDR3 has 13 residues. Germline V gives CDR1 SQVTM, CDR2 ANQGSEA. The CDR3 DNA sequence: TGCAGACCAACTCGGGGGGTTTACTACGAGCAGTACTTC. Translating it yields CRPTRGVYYEQYF.

This clonotype appeared a few times. Being one base from a much bigger clone, this may be a read error. The CDR3 end shows no conserved phenylalanine or tryptophan, and so a read error is likely. The chain uses TRBV5-1 and TRBJ2-7; 9 bases fit TRBD2. This CDR3 has 15 amino acids. Germline V lookup: CDR1 SGHRS, CDR2 YFSETQ. The trim removed 4 bases at V and 3 bases at J, leaving 8 bases unmatched. CDR3 sequence reads: CASSMDGTSLYEQYL. The CDR3 nucleotides are TGCGCCAGCAGCATGGACGGGACTAGCCTCTACGAGCAGTACCTC.

This clonotype was counted ten times or more. This chain joins TRBV12-3 or TRBV12-4 and TRBJ2-2; D is unclear. This CDR3 contains 14 residues. V was cut by 5 bases and J by 4 bases, with 11 bases left in between. CDR3 sequence: CASSAPQSTGELFF. CDR3 nucleotides: TGTGCCAGCAGTGCTCCCCAAAGCACCGGGGAGCTGTTTTTT.

The rearrangement links TRBV19 to TRBJ2-1; tentative D call: TRBD1 (6 bases). Germline CDR1 and CDR2: LNHDA and SQIVND (reference sequence). Trimming shortened V by 5 bases and J by 4 bases, and 15 bases separated the two germline ends. The CDR3 sequence is 15 residues long. The CDR3 nucleotides are TGTGCCAGTAGTCGTGGTTTAGGACAGTACAATGAGCAGTTCTTC. Protein product: CASSRGLGQYNEQFF.

This clonotype appeared many times. This rearrangement joins TRBV12-3 or TRBV12-4 to TRBJ2-6; the D is unclear. The CDR3 loop spans 14 amino acids. V was cut by 6 bases and J by 0 bases, with 6 bases left in between. The CDR3: CASRQSSGANVLTF. The CDR3 bases are TGTGCCAGCAGGCAGTCCTCTGGGGCCAACGTCCTGACTTTC.

In this sample, this clonotype turned up many times. The chain links TRBV6-6 to TRBJ1-1; D is uncertain. Germline CDR1 reads MNHNY; CDR2 reads SVGAGI (reference sequence). The CDR3 is 13 amino acids. V lost 6 bases to trimming and J lost 4 bases, with 12 bases between them. Here the CDR3 reads CASSYGPSTEAFF. The CDR3 DNA follows: TGTGCCAGCAGCTACGGCCCCTCCACTGAAGCTTTCTTT.

In this sample, this clonotype turned up once. The chain uses TRBV7-8 and TRBJ2-7; weak D call: TRBD2 (7 bases). CDR1 and CDR2 from the germline V gene are SGHVS and FQNEAQ. The CDR3 totals 15 residues. V was shortened by 0 bases and J by 0 bases, with 9 bases between the two germline ends. CDR3 in amino acids: CASSLAGGVSYEQYF. The CDR3 coding sequence is TGTGCCAGCAGCTTAGCAGGGGGGGTCTCCTACGAGCAGTACTTC. The full variable domain, rest sourced from reference TRBV7-8 and TRBJ2-7, is GAGVSQSPRYKVAKRGQDVALRCDPISGHVSLFWYQQALGQGPEFLTYFQNEAQLDKSGLPSDRFFAERPEGSVSTLKIQRTQQEDSAVYLCASSLAGGVSYEQYFGPGTRLTVT.

This clonotype showed up just once. No conserved phenylalanine or tryptophan ends this CDR3, so it is likely a read error. No DNA is shown, since the ends of the CDR3 on it are uncertain; the CDR3 is the one TCRdb lists. The rearrangement joins TRBV20-1 to TRBJ1-2; the D segment call TRBD1 is taken from the table without a DNA check. Germline V lookup: CDR1 DFQATT, CDR2 SNEGSKA (reference sequence). The CDR3 comprises 11 residues, both ends counted. CDR3 sequence: CSAQGNYGHTL.

The chain employs TRBV12-3 or TRBV12-4 and TRBJ2-7, with TRBD2 matching 11 bases. The CDR3 sequence is 15 residues long. V dropped 6 bases and J dropped 1; count of bases not matched to a gene: 5. The CDR3: CASSTLAGGSYEQYF. DNA of the CDR3: TGTGCCAGCAGCACTCTAGCGGGAGGATCCTACGAGCAGTACTTC.

Comments on this clonotype: Because the CDR3 is missing its conserved closing phenylalanine or tryptophan, this is likely a read error. For the CDR3, the DNA is TGTGCCAGCAGCCGGGGGGGAGCAACTAATGAAAAACTGTTTGTT. This codes for CASSRGGATNEKLFV. The rearrangement uses TRBV7-2 and TRBJ1-4; D possibly corresponds to TRBD1 (5 bases). V shed 5 bases and J shed 0 bases, with 10 bases lying between them. Germline lookup yields CDR1 SGHTA and CDR2 FQGNSA. The CDR3 runs 15 residues.

This rearrangement joins TRBV20-1 to TRBJ2-7, with 9 nucleotides matching TRBD1. The CDR3 runs to 14 residues. J gave up 2 bases and V 5 bases, and 7 bases lay outside the gene matches. Germline V CDR1 and CDR2: DFQATT, SNEGSKA (reference sequence). CDR3 region: CSADTGTGTYEQYF. DNA of the CDR3: TGCAGTGCTGACACCGGGACAGGGACCTACGAGCAGTACTTC.

This rearrangement joins TRBV27 to TRBJ2-5; 9 bases align to TRBD1. J gave up 4 bases and V 5 bases, and 5 bases lay outside the gene matches. Germline values: CDR1 MNHEY, CDR2 SMNVEV (reference sequence). This CDR3 region has 14 residues. The CDR3 coding sequence is TGTGCCAGCAGTCGAACGGGACAGGGAGAGACCCAGTACTTC. Protein sequence: CASSRTGQGETQYF.

This clonotype was recorded only once. Relative to the germline gene, one junction end is altered; a read error may explain this. The chain has TRBV5-1 and TRBJ2-7, with 9 bases matching TRBD1. The germline V gene has CDR1 SGHRS and CDR2 YFSETQ. The CDR3 is made up of 13 amino acids. CDR3 sequence reads: CASREGTGYEQYF. The CDR3, as DNA: TGTGCCAGCAGGGAAGGGACAGGGTACGAGCAGTACTTC.

The chain couples TRBV20-1 to TRBJ1-5, with D possibly TRBD1 on 6 matching bases. The germline V gene encodes CDR1 DFQATT and CDR2 SNEGSKA (reference sequence). The CDR3 spans 15 residues. Trimming removed 4 bases at V and 0 bases at J, with 13 bases between. The CDR3 DNA reads TGCAGTGCTAAATGGACAGATTATAGCAATCAGCCCCAGCATTTT. It yields the protein CSAKWTDYSNQPQHF.

Ten or more counts support this clonotype. The V and J genes are TRBV11-2 and TRBJ2-2, with 8 bases fitting TRBD2. The trim removed 6 bases at V and 6 bases at J, leaving 12 bases unmatched. The CDR3 runs 16 residues. The germline CDR1 and CDR2 sequences are SGHAT and FQNNGV. The CDR3 nucleotides are TGTGCCAGCAGTAATAGGGGAACGGGAGGGCCCGGGGAGCTGTTTTTT. Translating it yields CASSNRGTGGPGELFF. The full variable domain, rest sourced from reference TRBV11-2 and TRBJ2-2, is EAGVAQSPRYKIIEKRQSVAFWCNPISGHATLYWYQQILGQGPKLLIQFQNNGVVDDSQLPKDRFSAERLKGVDSTLKIQPAKLEDSAVYLCASSNRGTGGPGELFFGEGSRLTVL.

The V and J genes are TRBV5-1 and TRBJ2-5; 7 bases align to TRBD1. The CDR3 consists of 14 residues. Germline assignment: CDR1 SGHRS and CDR2 YFSETQ. V lost 0 bases, J lost 5 bases, and 4 bases stayed unmatched. CDR3 amino acids: CASSLEGGAETQYF. The DNA of the CDR3 is TGCGCCAGCAGCTTGGAAGGGGGCGCGGAGACCCAGTACTTC.

The chain employs TRBV7-8 and TRBJ1-5; the match to TRBD1 covers 9 bases. The CDR3 has 14 amino acids. Trimming at V came to 4 bases and at J to 14 bases, leaving 12 bases not matched to a gene. Germline lookup yields CDR1 SGHVS and CDR2 FQNEAQ. In nucleotides, the CDR3 is TGTGCCAGCAGCTCTGGACAGGGGTGGGGGTACGAGCATTTT. Translation gives CASSSGQGWGYEHF.